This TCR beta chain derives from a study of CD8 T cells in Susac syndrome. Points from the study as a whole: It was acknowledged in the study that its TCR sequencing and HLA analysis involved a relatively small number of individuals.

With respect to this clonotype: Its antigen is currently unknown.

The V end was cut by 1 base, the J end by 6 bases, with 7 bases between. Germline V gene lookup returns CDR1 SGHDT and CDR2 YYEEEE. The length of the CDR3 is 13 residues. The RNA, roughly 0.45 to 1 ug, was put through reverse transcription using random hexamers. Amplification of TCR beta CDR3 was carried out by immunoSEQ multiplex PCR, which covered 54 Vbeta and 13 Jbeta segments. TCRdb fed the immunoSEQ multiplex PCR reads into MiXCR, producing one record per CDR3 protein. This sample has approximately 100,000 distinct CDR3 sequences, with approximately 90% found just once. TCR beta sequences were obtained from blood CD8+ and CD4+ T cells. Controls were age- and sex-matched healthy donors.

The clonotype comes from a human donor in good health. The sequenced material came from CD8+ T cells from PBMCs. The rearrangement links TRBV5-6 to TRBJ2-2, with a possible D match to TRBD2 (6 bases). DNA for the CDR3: TGTGCCAGCAGCTTGACGGGGGCCGGGGAGCTGTTTTTT. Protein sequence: CASSLTGAGELFF.